This T cell receptor (beta chain) appears in the sequencing data of a study of response to subunit inactivated influenza vaccine. In TCRdb, the RT-PCR reads were re-called with MiXCR into one record per CDR3 protein. The sample consists of about half a million distinct CDR3 sequences, 6% to 9% of them appearing once. This clonotype has a handful of counts. This sample comprised PBMCs from blood, obtained 23 months after vaccination. The clonotype originates from a man aged 50 to 69 who received an inactivated influenza vaccine.

Here the CDR3 DNA reads TGCGCCAGCAGCCAAGATCAAGGTGCGGGGATTGCCCAGTACTTC. Its protein product is CASSQDQGAGIAQYF. This chain connects TRBV4-3 to TRBJ2-5, with D possibly TRBD2 on 6 matching bases. The CDR3 has 15 amino acids. V lost 0 bases to trimming and J lost 9 bases, with 17 bases between them. Germline lookup yields CDR1 LGHNA and CDR2 YSLEER.